The rows below give T cell receptor beta chains drawn from one sample of a study of control samples from healthy donors and cancer patients. The protocol was immunoSEQ multiplex PCR, while the TCRdb copy is restricted to in-frame clones and leaves out a portion. The sample has roughly 14,000 clones; 60% to 85% are singletons. Sequenced sample: formalin-fixed, paraffin-embedded tissue. The receptors were sampled from a female donor with lung cancer. Each CDR3 is given with its conserved first and last residue. Each record gives: J gene, V gene, CDR3 protein.

j_call: TRBJ2-7
v_call: TRBV7-9
cdr3_aa: CASSLAGQRSSYEQYF

j_call: TRBJ1-1
v_call: TRBV5-1
cdr3_aa: CASSLGDRITEAFF

j_call: TRBJ1-2
v_call: TRBV7-3
cdr3_aa: CASSLSATGIYGYTF

j_call: TRBJ2-1
v_call: TRBV7-2
cdr3_aa: CASSSVGSGRAYNEQFF

j_call: TRBJ2-5
v_call: TRBV12-3/TRBV12-4
cdr3_aa: CASSLIETQYF

j_call: TRBJ2-4
v_call: TRBV9
cdr3_aa: CASSPELAKNIQYF

j_call: TRBJ2-1
v_call: TRBV27
cdr3_aa: CASSIRTSGRLSYNEQFF

j_call: TRBJ2-7
v_call: TRBV28
cdr3_aa: CASSPLVTNEQYF

j_call: TRBJ2-1
v_call: TRBV11-1
cdr3_aa: CASSFRLGGAYNEQFF

j_call: TRBJ1-5
v_call: TRBV27
cdr3_aa: CASSLRSGSNQPQHF

j_call: TRBJ1-1
v_call: TRBV6-6
cdr3_aa: CASRKGHTEAFF

j_call: TRBJ2-5
v_call: TRBV9
cdr3_aa: CASSPTQGALETQYF

j_call: TRBJ1-2
v_call: TRBV6-6
cdr3_aa: CASSPGQGYGYGYTF

j_call: TRBJ2-4
v_call: TRBV5-5
cdr3_aa: CASSLQIGFAKNIQYF

j_call: TRBJ1-1
v_call: TRBV19
cdr3_aa: CASSMGEGGTKAFF

j_call: TRBJ2-1
v_call: TRBV7-3
cdr3_aa: CASSSAGVDEQFF

j_call: TRBJ2-7
v_call: TRBV4-2
cdr3_aa: CASSQGMASGAYEQYF

j_call: TRBJ2-3
v_call: TRBV4-1
cdr3_aa: CASSQELSPDTQYF

j_call: TRBJ1-3
v_call: TRBV28
cdr3_aa: CATEPGQGRGTIYF

j_call: TRBJ1-4
v_call: TRBV7-9
cdr3_aa: CASRLTTGGELFF

j_call: TRBJ2-2
v_call: TRBV5-1
cdr3_aa: CASSLALAGDSGELFF

j_call: TRBJ1-1
v_call: TRBV2
cdr3_aa: CASSGVTMNTEAFF

j_call: TRBJ2-7
v_call: TRBV5-1
cdr3_aa: CASSRGPLAGGPNEQYF

j_call: TRBJ2-7
v_call: TRBV4-1
cdr3_aa: CASSQGDRGYEQYF

j_call: TRBJ2-1
v_call: TRBV25-1
cdr3_aa: CARGGENEQFF

j_call: TRBJ2-5
v_call: TRBV7-2
cdr3_aa: CASQIAGVETQYF

j_call: TRBJ2-7
v_call: TRBV11-3
cdr3_aa: CASSFQPYTEQYF

j_call: TRBJ1-2
v_call: TRBV12-3/TRBV12-4
cdr3_aa: CASSPRQAGGYTF

j_call: TRBJ1-5
v_call: TRBV30
cdr3_aa: CAWSRGQGGQPQHF

j_call: TRBJ2-7
v_call: TRBV18
cdr3_aa: CASSPRQGTYEQYF

j_call: TRBJ1-1
v_call: TRBV6-5
cdr3_aa: CASTLDRLNTEAFF

j_call: TRBJ2-3
v_call: TRBV24-1
cdr3_aa: CATSRGGVPDTQYF

j_call: TRBJ2-7
v_call: TRBV4-2
cdr3_aa: CASSQESFRNTPTRQYF

j_call: TRBJ2-7
v_call: TRBV11-1
cdr3_aa: CASSPLVEGSYEQYF

j_call: TRBJ1-3
v_call: TRBV18
cdr3_aa: CASSPSVSGVSGNTIYF

j_call: TRBJ2-5
v_call: TRBV11-3
cdr3_aa: CASSLSSGEIETQYF

j_call: TRBJ2-5
v_call: TRBV7-9
cdr3_aa: CASSLRSGGAQETQYF

j_call: TRBJ2-5
v_call: TRBV4-3
cdr3_aa: CASSQKLVGETQYF

j_call: TRBJ2-3
v_call: TRBV6-4
cdr3_aa: CASSPGLAGTQDTQYF

j_call: TRBJ1-4
v_call: TRBV19
cdr3_aa: CASSISATATNEKLFF

j_call: TRBJ2-5
v_call: TRBV7-6
cdr3_aa: CASSSFLTLGTQETQYF

j_call: TRBJ2-5
v_call: TRBV3-1/TRBV3-2
cdr3_aa: CASSQDSLAGGRHQETQYF

j_call: TRBJ1-3
v_call: TRBV18
cdr3_aa: CASSIGQAGNTIYF

j_call: TRBJ2-3
v_call: TRBV24-1
cdr3_aa: CATSDRSGTDTQYF

j_call: TRBJ2-2
v_call: TRBV5-1
cdr3_aa: CASSKDRGRTGELFF

j_call: TRBJ2-3
v_call: TRBV6-5
cdr3_aa: CASSDTTDTQYF

j_call: TRBJ2-1
v_call: TRBV18
cdr3_aa: CASSGRLESSYNEQFF

j_call: TRBJ1-4
v_call: TRBV5-1
cdr3_aa: CASSIGTGAEKLFF

j_call: TRBJ1-4
v_call: TRBV2
cdr3_aa: CASRRTEHNEKLFF

j_call: TRBJ1-1
v_call: TRBV6-2/TRBV6-3
cdr3_aa: CASSWKGSNTEAFF

j_call: TRBJ1-5
v_call: TRBV2
cdr3_aa: CASSAKAPGNQPQHF

j_call: TRBJ1-1
v_call: TRBV6-2/TRBV6-3
cdr3_aa: CASSDFTALKNTEAFF

j_call: TRBJ1-1
v_call: TRBV10-2
cdr3_aa: CASSSGPNTEAFF

j_call: TRBJ2-4
v_call: TRBV27
cdr3_aa: CASSPSWRGEAKNIQYF

j_call: TRBJ2-2
v_call: TRBV11-3
cdr3_aa: CASSLAGTNTGELFF

j_call: TRBJ2-1
v_call: TRBV4-2
cdr3_aa: CASSPSGRAHEQFF

j_call: TRBJ1-2
v_call: TRBV6-4
cdr3_aa: CASSDGENNGYTF

j_call: TRBJ2-3
v_call: TRBV6-5
cdr3_aa: CASVYIAGGTDTQYF

j_call: TRBJ1-6
v_call: TRBV5-1
cdr3_aa: CASSLGAGLNSPLHF